A single sample gave rise to the 30 T cell receptor beta chains below, sequenced in a study of blood T cell repertoires in COVID-19 (dated by TCRdb to 2019 to 2021). Libraries were built with the immunoSEQ multiplex PCR assay. The immuneACCESS repertoire file appears here via TCRdb, limited to in-frame rearrangements. These files lack a portion of the clones; in checked studies, under half of the deficit traces to unresolved V genes, and the cause of the others is not known. This sample has about 100,000 clones in its table, and almost 90% of those were observed once. The ten top clones hold approximately 5.3% of the sample. Sequenced material: peripheral blood. These receptors all come from a human donor in a cohort sampled during active COVID-19.

This clone was counted once. J is TRBJ2-3 and V is TRBV14, with no clear D. V lost 1 base to trimming and J lost 9 bases, with 8 bases between them. Looked up from germline, CDR1 is SGHDN and CDR2 is FVKESK. The CDR3 contains 12 residues. CDR3 bases: TGTGCCAGCAGCCAAGGCCTAGAGACGCAGTATTTT. Translated, it gives CASSQGLETQYF.

The rearrangement joins TRBV5-8 to TRBJ2-7; 7 positions agree with TRBD2. The CDR3 spans 19 residues. V lost 4 bases and J lost 1; bases outside the gene matches: 20. CDR1 is SGHTS and CDR2 is YDEGEE in the germline V gene. CDR3 bases: TGTGCCAGCAGCACCGGCGGACTAGGGAGCAGTTTCGAATCCTACGAGCAGTACTTC. This sequence encodes CASSTGGLGSSFESYEQYF.

The chain couples TRBV9 to TRBJ2-3, with a weak D call TRBD2 (6 bases). The V end lost 4 bases, the J end lost 2 bases, and 20 bases lay between the germline ends. The CDR3 covers 17 residues. CDR1 is SGDLS and CDR2 is YYNGEE in the germline V gene. CDR3 amino acids: CASSSNPSVASTDTQYF. The CDR3 nucleotides read TGTGCCAGCAGCTCCAACCCTAGCGTGGCCTCCACAGATACGCAGTATTTT.

The rearrangement links TRBV28 to TRBJ1-5; tentatively, D is TRBD1 (5 bases). Germline CDR1 reads MDHEN; CDR2 reads SYDVKM. Trimming left V 7 bases short and J 4 bases short, with 8 bases between. The CDR3 extends over 12 amino acids. The CDR3 region has the DNA TGTGCCAGCAACAGGTATAATCAGCCCCAGCATTTT. Translated: CASNRYNQPQHF.

The chain couples TRBV7-8 to TRBJ1-6; D is unresolved. Trimming took 1 base from V and 0 from J, leaving 4 bases between them. The length of the CDR3 is 15 residues. Germline-derived CDR1 and CDR2 are SGHVS and FQNEAQ. CDR3 nucleotide sequence: TGTGCCAGCAGCTTAGACAACTCCTATAATTCACCCCTCCACTTT. Translating it yields CASSLDNSYNSPLHF.

The chain combines TRBV11-2 with TRBJ2-3; TRBD1 agrees at 9 bases. V shed 1 base, J shed 2 bases, and the junction held 4 bases outside the gene matches. The CDR3 totals 16 residues. CDR1 and CDR2 from the germline V gene are SGHAT and FQNNGV. The CDR3: CASSLAGQGSTDTQYF. The DNA of the CDR3 is TGTGCCAGCAGCTTAGCGGGACAGGGATCCACAGATACGCAGTATTTT.

The rearrangement joins TRBV28 to TRBJ2-2; D is unclear. Between the trimmed V and J ends, which lost 8 bases and 7 bases, there was a span of 5 bases. Germline values: CDR1 MDHEN, CDR2 SYDVKM. The length of the CDR3 is 10 residues. As DNA, the CDR3 is TGTGCCAGCGGCCTCGGGGAGCTGTTTTTT. Protein: CASGLGELFF.

The DNA of the CDR3 is TGTGCCAGCAGCCAAGATTTGCGTTTTGAGCAGTTCTTC. It encodes CASSQDLRFEQFF. The chain is built from TRBV14 and TRBJ2-1; D remains ambiguous. This CDR3 has 13 amino acids. Trimming stripped 0 bases from V and 9 bases from J, with 9 bases between. Germline assignment: CDR1 SGHDN and CDR2 FVKESK.

The V and J genes are TRBV19 and TRBJ2-7, with a weak D call TRBD1 (5 bases). Per germline, CDR1 LNHDA and CDR2 SQIVND (reference sequence). The CDR3 is 14 amino acids. V lost 3 bases to trimming and J lost 5 bases, with 14 bases between them. The CDR3 loop reads CASSIGQGTDEQYF. The CDR3 nucleotides are TGTGCCAGTAGTATCGGTCAGGGTACCGACGAGCAGTACTTC.

The chain has TRBV29-1 and TRBJ2-1, with 10 positions matching TRBD2. Germline assignment: CDR1 SQVTM and CDR2 ANQGSEA. V trimming: 5 bases; J trimming: 0 bases; junction bases outside the gene matches: 4. The CDR3 has 15 amino acids. CDR3 sequence (DNA): TGCAGCGTTCCCAGCGGGAGGGGCTCCTACAATGAGCAGTTCTTC. It yields the protein CSVPSGRGSYNEQFF.

This clone has a handful of counts. This chain joins TRBV28 and TRBJ1-5; D gene uncertain. Germline V gene lookup returns CDR1 MDHEN and CDR2 SYDVKM. This CDR3 is built from 16 residues. V was cut by 7 bases and J by 0 bases, with 16 bases left in between. CDR3 in DNA: TGTGCCAGCACCTTAAGGCGGGGTGGTAGCAATCAGCCCCAGCATTTT. The encoded protein is CASTLRRGGSNQPQHF.

About this clone itself: This specimen includes other DNA sequences encoding the same CDR3. The chain employs TRBV18 and TRBJ2-7, with 10 bases aligning to TRBD1. Germline lookup yields CDR1 KGHSH and CDR2 LQKENI. V lost 6 bases and J lost 4; bases outside the gene matches: 6. This CDR3 comprises 14 residues. CDR3 sequence reads: CASSPRQGAYEQYF. Written as DNA, the CDR3 is TGTGCCAGCTCGCCCAGACAGGGGGCTTACGAGCAGTACTTC.

This rearrangement joins TRBV25-1 to TRBJ2-7, with a weak D call TRBD1 (6 bases). Germline V gene sequence: CDR1 MGHDK, CDR2 SYGVNS. Trimming pared 8 bases from V and 6 bases from J, leaving 14 bases between. This CDR3 is built from 12 residues. CDR3: CASLGTPGEQYF. Here the CDR3 DNA reads TGTGCCAGCCTGGGGACACCCGGCGAGCAGTACTTC.

The genes are TRBV28 and TRBJ2-5; 7 bases map to TRBD1. J was trimmed by 2 bases and V by 3 bases; bases with no gene match: 6. CDR1 MDHEN and CDR2 SYDVKM come from the germline V gene. This CDR3 is 15 amino acids long. For the CDR3, the DNA is TGTGCCAGCAGTTTGGCCGGGACAGTGCAAGAGACCCAGTACTTC. Residues: CASSLAGTVQETQYF. Full variable domain (rest looked up from reference TRBV28 and TRBJ2-5): DVKVTQSSRYLVKRTGEKVFLECVQDMDHENMFWYRQDPGLGLRLIYFSYDVKMKEKGDIPEGYSVSREKKERFSLILESASTNQTSMYLCASSLAGTVQETQYFGPGTRLLVL.

The rearrangement joins TRBV28 to TRBJ2-1, with D tentatively TRBD1 (6 bases). Germline CDR1 MDHEN, CDR2 SYDVKM. This CDR3 has 13 residues. V was clipped by 8 bases and J by 10 bases, with 18 bases between them. The DNA of the CDR3 is TGTGCCAGCGCTACAGGGAACGATCGCGAGCAGTTCTTC. It specifies CASATGNDREQFF.

V gene TRBV27 combines with J gene TRBJ2-1; D is uncertain. CDR3 size: 13 residues. Looked up from germline, CDR1 is MNHEY and CDR2 is SMNVEV (reference sequence). Trimming removed 5 bases at V and 6 bases at J, with 11 bases between. The CDR3 DNA is TGTGCCAGCAGTCCGCGGTACGCCAATGAGCAGTTCTTC. It codes for CASSPRYANEQFF.

V usage is TRBV28 and J usage is TRBJ1-2; possible D gene TRBD1, 6 bases. The CDR3 has 13 residues. V was clipped by 6 bases and J by 8 bases, with 16 bases between them. The germline CDR1 and CDR2 sequences are MDHEN and SYDVKM. This CDR3 reads CASSLNRAQGYTF. The DNA for the CDR3 is TGTGCCAGCAGCCTGAACAGGGCTCAAGGCTACACCTTC.

This clone has a single count. The chain employs TRBV5-5 and TRBJ2-7; 7 positions match TRBD2. The trim removed 4 bases at V and 5 bases at J, leaving 6 bases unmatched. The CDR3 extends over 13 amino acids. Germline V gene data show CDR1 as SGHKS and CDR2 as YYEKEE (reference sequence). The CDR3 nucleotides read TGTGCCAGCAGCGGCGGGGGTAGGGACGAGCAGTACTTC. It translates to CASSGGGRDEQYF.

The gene calls are TRBV21-1 and TRBJ2-1; whether TRBD2, the table's D call, matches the DNA was not checked. TRBV21-1 constitutes a pseudogene. This CDR3 spans 13 amino acids. Here the CDR3 reads CARRRGRDNEQFF. The CDR3 DNA follows: TGTGCCAGGCGCCGAGGGCGGGACAATGAGCAGTTCTTC.

The chain uses TRBV29-1 and TRBJ2-2; D gene ambiguous. V was cut by 2 bases and J by 1 base, with 8 bases left in between. The germline CDR1 and CDR2 sequences are SQVTM and ANQGSEA. This CDR3 has 14 residues. CDR3 sequence (DNA): TGCAGCGTTGAAAGTAGAGGGAACACCGGGGAGCTGTTTTTT. Translation gives CSVESRGNTGELFF.

A note on this clone: Different DNA sequences within this sample yield the same CDR3. The rearrangement uses TRBV4-1 and TRBJ1-1; 7 bases line up with TRBD1. CDR1 and CDR2 from the germline V gene are MGHRA and YSYEKL. CDR3 size: 14 residues. Trimming took 4 bases from V and 4 from J; bases not matched to a gene: 6. CDR3 residues: CASSPVTGATEAFF. CDR3 nucleotides: TGCGCCAGCAGCCCGGTAACAGGGGCCACTGAAGCTTTCTTT.

This clone was seen once. The chain employs TRBV3-1 (or the pseudogene TRBV3-2) and TRBJ2-1, with D maybe TRBD2 (5 bases). The germline V and J ends were trimmed by 7 bases and 8 bases, with 21 bases remaining between them. Germline V lookup: CDR1 LGHDT, CDR2 YNNKEL (reference sequence). This CDR3 is 15 amino acids long. CDR3 amino acids: CASNPPARVVDEQFF. In DNA form, the CDR3 reads TGTGCCAGCAATCCTCCTGCGAGGGTGGTTGATGAGCAGTTCTTC.

The chain links TRBV3-1 (or the pseudogene TRBV3-2) to TRBJ2-1; TRBD2 is a possible D gene (6 bases). Trimming removed 1 base at V and 0 bases at J, with 10 bases between. CDR3 length: 16 residues. The V gene's germline CDR1 is LGHDT and CDR2 YNNKEL (reference sequence). The CDR3 nucleotides read TGTGCCAGCAGCCAAGTTAGCGGCCGCTCCTACAATGAGCAGTTCTTC. As protein: CASSQVSGRSYNEQFF.

This chain uses TRBV11-2 with TRBJ2-2; 9 bases agree with TRBD1. Germline values: CDR1 SGHAT, CDR2 FQNNGV. The CDR3 spans 15 residues. V was clipped by 5 bases and J by 4 bases; unmatched bases: 5. Here the CDR3 reads CASSPQGAFTGELFF. The CDR3 DNA reads as TGTGCCAGCAGCCCACAGGGGGCGTTCACCGGGGAGCTGTTTTTT.

The chain is built from TRBV19 and TRBJ1-5, with D perhaps TRBD1 (5 bases). Looked up from germline, CDR1 is LNHDA and CDR2 is SQIVND (reference sequence). CDR3 length: 17 residues. V was trimmed by 2 bases and J by 0 bases, leaving 14 bases between them. CDR3: CASSINQGLYSNQPQHF. CDR3 DNA: TGTGCCAGTAGTATAAACCAGGGTTTATATAGCAATCAGCCCCAGCATTTT.

DNA for the CDR3: TGTGCCAGCAGTTATCAAACGCGGACAGGGCAAGAGACCCAGTACTTC. Translation: CASSYQTRTGQETQYF. This rearrangement joins TRBV6-5 to TRBJ2-5; 8 bases match TRBD1. This CDR3 has 16 residues. Germline CDR1 MNHEY, CDR2 SVGAGI. The V and J ends lost 3 bases and 2 bases, in that order; junction bases with no gene match: 8.

The chain has TRBV2 and TRBJ2-2; 12 bases line up with TRBD2. The germline V gene encodes CDR1 SNHLY and CDR2 FYNNEI. The CDR3 covers 15 residues. Trimming removed 3 bases from V and 6 bases from J; junction bases left unmatched: 2. The CDR3 reads CASSETSGSAGELFF. CDR3 in DNA: TGTGCCAGCAGTGAGACTAGCGGGAGCGCCGGGGAGCTGTTTTTT.

This clone was detected once. The rearrangement uses TRBV28 and TRBJ1-2, with 9 bases lining up with TRBD1. Per germline, CDR1 MDHEN and CDR2 SYDVKM. J was trimmed by 8 bases and V by 1 base; bases with no gene match: 2. The CDR3 extends over 13 amino acids. The CDR3 DNA follows: TGTGCCAGCAGTTTATACAGGGGGCAGGGCTACACCTTC. It encodes CASSLYRGQGYTF.

V is TRBV6-2 or TRBV6-3 and J is TRBJ2-7; TRBD1 matches 8 bases. This CDR3 has 14 residues. From germline, CDR1 is MNHEY and CDR2 SVGEGT. V gave up 6 bases and J gave up 2 bases; unmatched junction bases: 6. The CDR3, as DNA: TGTGCCAGCAGCCCGGGACAGGAACCCTACGAGCAGTACTTC. Encoded protein: CASSPGQEPYEQYF.

The genes are TRBV24-1 and TRBJ2-5; 9 positions agree with TRBD1. The germline V gene has CDR1 KGHDR and CDR2 SFDVKD. The CDR3 covers 15 residues. The V and J ends lost 3 bases and 5 bases, in that order; junction bases with no gene match: 6. The CDR3 loop is CATSDRTGDRETQYF. The CDR3 DNA reads TGTGCCACCAGTGATCGGACAGGGGATAGGGAGACCCAGTACTTC.